This is a list of T cell receptor beta chains from one sample in a study of human T cells and chemical hapten exposure. From the RACE reads, TCRdb called clonotypes with MiXCR, one entry per CDR3 protein. The sample lists about 380,000 distinct CDR3 sequences; less than 6.5% were seen once. Sequenced here: whole blood, sampled in connection with sensitization to the hapten diphenylcyclopropenone (DPC). These receptors came from a woman in her 50s with alopecia areata. Some clones in this sample may be carry-over from other donors' samples. The CDR3 runs from the conserved cysteine through the conserved F or W. D genes are given only for firm matches. Clone sizes are given selectively: once, few, many, or a class where the clone is expanded.

V gene	clone size	J gene	D gene	CDR3 protein	CDR3 DNA
TRBV4-3	NA	TRBJ2-1	TRBD2	CASSQAEIAGGPSGEQFF	TGCGCCAGCAGCCAAGCTGAGATAGCGGGAGGGCCCTCCGGTGAGCAGTTCTTC
TRBV12-3/TRBV12-4	NA	TRBJ1-4	NA	CASSRDTRGEKLFF	TGTGCCAGCAGTCGGGACACCCGGGGCGAAAAACTGTTTTTT
TRBV5-5	NA	TRBJ1-1	NA	CASSLELTLEAFF	TGTGCCAGCAGCTTGGAACTCACCCTTGAAGCTTTCTTT
TRBV2	NA	TRBJ1-4	NA	CASRGEREKLFF	TGTGCCAGCAGGGGGGAAAGGGAAAAACTGTTTTTT
TRBV11-2	NA	TRBJ1-1	NA	CASSLVDRSAEAFF	TGTGCCAGCAGCTTGGTTGACAGGAGCGCTGAAGCTTTCTTT
TRBV14	few	TRBJ2-1	TRBD2	CASSQDLSGSGNEQFF	TGTGCCAGCAGCCAAGACCTGAGCGGGAGTGGGAATGAGCAGTTCTTC
TRBV7-2	few	TRBJ2-3	TRBD2	CASSLDGGTTSTDTQYF	TGTGCCAGCAGCTTAGACGGGGGGACGACGAGCACAGATACGCAGTATTTT
TRBV18	NA	TRBJ1-2	NA	CASSTQRTYGYTF	TGTGCCAGCTCAACACAAAGAACCTATGGCTACACCTTC
TRBV27	NA	TRBJ2-7	NA	CASSWLGQTYEQYF	TGTGCCAGCAGTTGGTTGGGGCAGACCTACGAGCAGTACTTC
TRBV7-6	few	TRBJ1-1	NA	CASSQTVRDTEAFF	TGTGCCAGCAGCCAAACGGTCAGGGACACTGAAGCTTTCTTT
TRBV12-3/TRBV12-4	NA	TRBJ2-5	TRBD1	CASSLPGQGAETQYF	TGTGCCAGCAGCCTTCCGGGACAGGGGGCAGAGACCCAGTACTTC
TRBV4-1	many	TRBJ2-1	NA	CASSQDIERAQFF	TGCGCCAGCAGCCAAGATATCGAGCGGGCCCAGTTCTTC
TRBV20-1	NA	TRBJ1-5	NA	CSVNDGNSNQPQHF	TGCAGCGTTAACGACGGAAATAGCAATCAGCCCCAGCATTTT
TRBV7-2	NA	TRBJ1-1	NA	CASSLEVAPAEAFF	TGTGCCAGCAGCTTAGAGGTGGCCCCTGCTGAAGCTTTCTTT
TRBV4-1	many	TRBJ2-4	NA	CASSQGWGRAKDIQYF	TGCGCCAGCAGCCAAGGATGGGGTCGGGCCAAGGACATTCAGTACTTC
TRBV20-1	NA	TRBJ2-2	TRBD2	CSARLASGNTGELFF	TGCAGTGCTAGATTGGCTAGCGGAAACACCGGGGAGCTGTTTTTT
TRBV7-9	many	TRBJ2-7	TRBD2	CASSKRPGLDEQYF	TGTGCCAGCAGCAAGAGGCCGGGACTAGACGAGCAGTACTTC
TRBV5-1	many	TRBJ2-7	NA	CASSFGQRSGEQYF	TGCGCCAGCAGCTTTGGACAGCGCTCTGGTGAGCAGTACTTC
TRBV20-1	few	TRBJ1-5	NA	CSAIRSYSNQPQHF	TGCAGTGCTATACGTAGTTATAGCAATCAGCCCCAGCATTTT
TRBV20-1	many	TRBJ2-7	NA	CSARTGSSEQYF	TGCAGTGCTAGGACAGGTTCGTCCGAGCAGTACTTC